A single sample gave rise to the 18 T cell receptor beta chains below, sequenced in a study of CD8 T cells in Susac syndrome (dated by TCRdb to between 2018 and 2020). Receptor amplification or capture employed the immunoSEQ multiplex PCR assay. RNA was extracted with the RNeasy kit and roughly 0.45 to 1 ug was reverse transcribed using random hexamers. TCRdb reworked the public reads: Q25 trimming with fastp, MiXCR clone assembly, productive beta chains retained. When rows share a CDR3 protein, they turn into one entry using the most common DNA and genes. The table for this sample lists 330,000 or so distinct CDR3 sequences; 70% to 90% of them were counted only once. 0.21% of the sample is in the top ten clones. The source material was CD8+ T cells from PBMCs. The receptors were gathered from a human donor with multiple sclerosis.

The chain recombines TRBV25-1 with TRBJ2-7; weak D call: TRBD1 (6 bases). The CDR3 runs 15 residues. Germline lookup yields CDR1 MGHDK and CDR2 SYGVNS. V was trimmed by 8 bases and J by 0 bases, leaving 17 bases between them. CDR3 in amino acids: CASGNPSTGSYEQYF. CDR3 in DNA: TGTGCCAGCGGAAACCCCTCGACAGGCTCCTACGAGCAGTACTTC.

This clonotype was recorded once. The chain combines TRBV28 with TRBJ1-1; no clear D gene. Between the trimmed V and J ends, which lost 4 bases and 4 bases, there was a span of 13 bases. In germline, CDR1 is MDHEN, CDR2 SYDVKM. This CDR3 is built from 14 residues. The CDR3 loop reads CASSSGLGVTEAFF. CDR3 bases: TGTGCCAGCAGTTCGGGCCTCGGGGTCACTGAAGCTTTCTTT. Together with reference TRBV28 and TRBJ1-1, the CDR3 gives the full variable domain: DVKVTQSSRYLVKRTGEKVFLECVQDMDHENMFWYRQDPGLGLRLIYFSYDVKMKEKGDIPEGYSVSREKKERFSLILESASTNQTSMYLCASSSGLGVTEAFFGQGTRLTVV.

The CDR3 is CASRRLTTRRAYEQYF. Here the CDR3 DNA reads TGTGCCAGCAGACGACTTACGACTAGACGCGCCTACGAGCAGTACTTC. The chain carries TRBV28 and TRBJ2-7; a weak D match, TRBD2 (6 bases). This CDR3 has 16 amino acids. The germline CDR1 and CDR2 sequences are MDHEN and SYDVKM. Trimming took 6 bases from V and 2 from J, leaving 20 bases between them.

The chain recombines TRBV10-2 with TRBJ1-2; 8 nucleotides line up with TRBD1. Looked up from germline, CDR1 is WSHSY and CDR2 is SAAADI. This CDR3 comprises 16 residues. V was clipped by 3 bases and J by 6 bases; unmatched bases: 12. The CDR3 reads CASSDPRTGTLNGYTF. In DNA form, the CDR3 reads TGCGCCAGCAGTGATCCCCGGACAGGGACGTTGAATGGCTACACCTTC.

J is TRBJ2-3 and V is TRBV5-6; TRBD2 might be the D (7 bases). The ends were cut back, 0 bases at V and 4 bases at J, with 21 bases in the middle. CDR3 length: 18 residues. Per the germline V gene, CDR1 is SGHDT and CDR2 is YYEEEE. CDR3 coding DNA: TGTGCCAGCAGCTTGGGTTGGATTAGGGGGGGCCGGGCAGATACGCAGTATTTT. Its protein is CASSLGWIRGGRADTQYF.

The V call is TRBV25-1, the J call TRBJ1-2; D gene unclear. The CDR3 runs 15 residues. Germline values: CDR1 MGHDK, CDR2 SYGVNS. With 1 base removed from V and 0 bases from J, the gap between germline ends came to 9 bases. CDR3 in DNA: TGTGCCAGCAGTGAATGGTCCGGAGCTAACTATGGCTACACCTTC. Its protein is CASSEWSGANYGYTF.

The chain has TRBV12-3 or TRBV12-4 and TRBJ1-2, with D possibly being TRBD1 (5 bases). The length of the CDR3 is 15 residues. Trimming took 4 bases from V and 2 from J, leaving 14 bases between them. In DNA, the CDR3 is TGTGCCAGCAGTTATGGAGAGGGGTCAAACTATGGCTACACCTTC. Amino acid sequence: CASSYGEGSNYGYTF.

Only one count was recorded for this clonotype. The chain combines TRBV21-1 with TRBJ1-5; TRBD1 is the table's D call and was not checked against the DNA. TRBV21-1 is noted as a pseudogene. The CDR3 is made up of 15 amino acids. In DNA form, the CDR3 reads TGTGCCAGCACGTTGACAGGGCTTAGCAATCAGCCCCAGCATTTT. This sequence encodes CASTLTGLSNQPQHF.

The rearrangement uses TRBV7-8 and TRBJ2-1; D possibly corresponds to TRBD2 (6 bases). The CDR3 contains 15 residues. Germline CDR1 reads SGHVS; CDR2 reads FQNEAQ. Trimming took off 1 base at V and 8 bases at J, with 15 bases between the two ends. The CDR3 nucleotides read TGTGCCAGCAGCTTAGTAACAAGCGGGTTGGATGAGCAGTTCTTC. It specifies CASSLVTSGLDEQFF.

The chain carries TRBV20-1 and TRBJ2-5; D ambiguous. CDR3 length: 12 residues. V was trimmed by 5 bases and J by 5 bases, leaving 12 bases between them. Germline-derived CDR1 and CDR2 are DFQATT and SNEGSKA (reference sequence). The CDR3 protein is CSAPGPLETQYF. DNA for the CDR3: TGCAGTGCTCCGGGCCCGCTCGAGACCCAGTACTTC.

The gene calls are TRBV4-3 and TRBJ1-5, with D unresolved. V lost 0 bases and J lost 0, with 15 bases in between. CDR3 size: 18 residues. Germline V gives CDR1 LGHNA, CDR2 YSLEER. CDR3 nucleotide sequence: TGCGCCAGCAGCCAAGATTACGGTTGGCGGAGTAGCAATCAGCCCCAGCATTTT. This sequence encodes CASSQDYGWRSSNQPQHF.

V usage is TRBV28 and J usage is TRBJ1-6, with D unclear. V shed 6 bases and J shed 8 bases, with 11 bases lying between them. CDR1 and CDR2 (germline): MDHEN, SYDVKM. The CDR3 length is 13 residues. The CDR3 loop is CASSHYTYSPLHF. CDR3 DNA: TGTGCCAGCAGCCACTATACCTATTCACCCCTCCACTTT.

This chain connects TRBV6-2 or TRBV6-3 to TRBJ2-2; D not certain. The CDR3 runs 13 residues. The germline V and J ends were trimmed by 1 base and 5 bases, with 5 bases remaining between them. The germline gives CDR1 MNHEY, CDR2 SVGEGT. CDR3 sequence: CASSYFRTGELFF. As DNA, the CDR3 is TGTGCCAGCAGTTACTTTCGAACCGGGGAGCTGTTTTTT.

The rearrangement joins TRBV29-1 to TRBJ2-7; TRBD2 matches at 9 bases. Germline lookup yields CDR1 SQVTM and CDR2 ANQGSEA. The CDR3 runs 15 residues. V lost 0 bases to trimming and J lost 3 bases; unmatched junction nucleotides: 6. CDR3 bases: TGCAGCGTTGAAGAATTAGGGACTAGCAGCTACGAGCAGTACTTC. Protein product: CSVEELGTSSYEQYF.

This chain joins TRBV9 and TRBJ2-7; D remains ambiguous. Germline V CDR1 and CDR2: SGDLS, YYNGEE. The CDR3 has 12 residues. V was pared by 2 bases and J by 5 bases, with 8 bases between. The CDR3 DNA reads as TGTGCCAGCAGCGTCGATGGAGACGAGCAGTACTTC. This translates into CASSVDGDEQYF.

This chain links TRBV10-1 with TRBJ2-2, with a weak D call TRBD1 (6 bases). The V gene's germline CDR1 is WNHNN and CDR2 SYGVQD (reference sequence). V was pared by 8 bases and J by 4 bases, with 11 bases between. The CDR3 has 13 amino acids. CDR3 coding DNA: TGCGCCAGCCAGGGGCTCCCCACCGGGGAGCTGTTTTTT. Its translation: CASQGLPTGELFF.

The CDR3, as DNA: TGTGCCAGCAGTTTAGTAACTAGCGGGAGTTTTATGGATACGCAGTATTTT. Translated, it gives CASSLVTSGSFMDTQYF. The chain links TRBV28 to TRBJ2-3, with 11 bases aligning to TRBD2. The J segment lost 6 bases and the V segment lost 2 bases, leaving 10 bases of the junction unmatched. Per the germline V gene, CDR1 is MDHEN and CDR2 is SYDVKM. This CDR3 has 17 amino acids.

The CDR3 coding sequence is TGTGCCAGCAGTTCACAGGGGTTTTCACCCCTCCACTTT. This codes for CASSSQGFSPLHF. V and J are TRBV11-3 and TRBJ1-6; 7 nucleotides match TRBD1. Per germline, CDR1 SGHNT and CDR2 YENEEA. CDR3 length: 13 residues. The trim removed 6 bases at V and 9 bases at J, leaving 5 bases unmatched.